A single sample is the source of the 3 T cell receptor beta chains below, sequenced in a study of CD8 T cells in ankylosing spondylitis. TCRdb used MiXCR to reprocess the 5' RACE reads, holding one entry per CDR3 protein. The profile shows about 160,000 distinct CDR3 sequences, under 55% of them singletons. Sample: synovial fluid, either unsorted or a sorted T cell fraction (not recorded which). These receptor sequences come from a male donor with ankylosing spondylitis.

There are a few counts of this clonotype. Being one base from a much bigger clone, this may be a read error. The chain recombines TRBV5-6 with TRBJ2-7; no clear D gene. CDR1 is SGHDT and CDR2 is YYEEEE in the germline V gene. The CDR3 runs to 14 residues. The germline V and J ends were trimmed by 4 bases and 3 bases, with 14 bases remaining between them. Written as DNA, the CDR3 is TGTGCCAGCAGCCCCGTGGTCGTCGGCTACGAGCAGTACTTC. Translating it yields CASSPVVVGYEQYF.

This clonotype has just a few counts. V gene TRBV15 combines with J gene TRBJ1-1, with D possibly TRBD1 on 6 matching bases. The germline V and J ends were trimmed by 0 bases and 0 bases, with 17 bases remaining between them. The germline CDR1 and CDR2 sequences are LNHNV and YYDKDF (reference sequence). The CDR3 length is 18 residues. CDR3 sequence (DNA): TGTGCCACCAGCAGAGATCTTTTAAGGGACACTATGAACACTGAAGCTTTCTTT. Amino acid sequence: CATSRDLLRDTMNTEAFF.

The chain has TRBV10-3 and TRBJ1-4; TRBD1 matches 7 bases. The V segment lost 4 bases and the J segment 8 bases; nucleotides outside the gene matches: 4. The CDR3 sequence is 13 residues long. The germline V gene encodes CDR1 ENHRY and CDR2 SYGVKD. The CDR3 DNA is TGTGCCATCAGTGTGGGGACAGACGAAAAACTGTTTTTT. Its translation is CAISVGTDEKLFF.